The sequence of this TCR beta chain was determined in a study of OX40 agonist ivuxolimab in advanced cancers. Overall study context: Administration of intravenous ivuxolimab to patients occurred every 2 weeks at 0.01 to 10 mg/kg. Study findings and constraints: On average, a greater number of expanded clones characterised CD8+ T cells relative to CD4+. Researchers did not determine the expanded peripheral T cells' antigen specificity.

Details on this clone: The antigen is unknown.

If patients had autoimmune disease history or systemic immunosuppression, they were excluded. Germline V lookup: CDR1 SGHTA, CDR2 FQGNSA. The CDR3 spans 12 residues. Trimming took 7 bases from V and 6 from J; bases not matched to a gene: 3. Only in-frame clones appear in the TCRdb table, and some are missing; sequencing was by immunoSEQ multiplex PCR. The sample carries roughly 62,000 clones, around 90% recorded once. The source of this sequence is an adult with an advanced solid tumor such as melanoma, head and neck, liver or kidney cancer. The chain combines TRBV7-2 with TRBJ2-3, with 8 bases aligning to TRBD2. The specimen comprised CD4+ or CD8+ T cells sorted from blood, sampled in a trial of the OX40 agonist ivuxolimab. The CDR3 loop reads CASTTGGDTQYF. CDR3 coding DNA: TGTGCCAGCACCACGGGAGGGGATACGCAGTATTTT.